Following are 21 T cell receptor beta chains from one sample sequenced in a study of Tregs in tolerant kidney transplant recipients. Sequencing was performed with immunoSEQ multiplex PCR; in TCRdb, only in-frame clones are kept and a portion is missing. The data show about 100,000 clones, roughly 93% seen once. The specimen comprised CD4+ T cells from blood, sampled before the transplant. The receptors stem from a human donor who received a combined kidney and bone marrow transplant.

The gene calls are TRBV7-2 and TRBJ2-7, with TRBD2 matching 10 bases. The CDR3 runs to 15 residues. Per the germline V gene, CDR1 is SGHTA and CDR2 is FQGNSA. After removal of 5 bases from V and 3 bases from J, the junction contained 7 bases not matched to a gene. CDR3 coding DNA: TGTGCCAGCAGCCCCCGACTAGCGGGTTACTACGAGCAGTACTTC. Translated, it gives CASSPRLAGYYEQYF.

The chain combines TRBV6-5 with TRBJ2-3, with a tentative D call TRBD1 (6 bases). Germline CDR1 is MNHEY and CDR2 is SVGAGI. The length of the CDR3 is 16 residues. With 2 bases removed from V and 1 base from J, the gap between germline ends came to 13 bases. CDR3 bases: TGTGCCAGCAGTTACGGCAGGGGCCCTGGCACAGATACGCAGTATTTT. Translating gives CASSYGRGPGTDTQYF.

The V call is TRBV7-9, the J call TRBJ2-2; possibly TRBD2 for D (5 bases). Germline CDR1 reads SEHNR; CDR2 reads FQNEAQ (reference sequence). The CDR3 covers 15 residues. The ends were cut back, 1 base at V and 5 bases at J, with 11 bases in the middle. The CDR3 is CASSLEGRLTGELFF. DNA of the CDR3: TGTGCCAGCAGCTTAGAAGGTAGACTAACCGGGGAGCTGTTTTTT.

CDR3 sequence reads: CASSPGLNYGYTF. For the CDR3, the DNA is TGCGCCAGCAGCCCGGGGTTAAACTATGGCTACACCTTC. J is TRBJ1-2 and V is TRBV4-1; D not resolved. CDR3 size: 13 residues. Germline lookup yields CDR1 MGHRA and CDR2 YSYEKL. V shed 4 bases and J shed 2 bases, with 8 bases lying between them.

CDR3: CARVSGLANQETQYF. The CDR3 DNA sequence: TGTGCCAGAGTTTCGGGACTAGCGAACCAAGAGACCCAGTACTTC. This chain joins TRBV6-5 and TRBJ2-5; TRBD2 agrees at 10 bases. Germline CDR1 reads MNHEY; CDR2 reads SVGAGI. V dropped 9 bases and J dropped 0; count of bases not matched to a gene: 7. The length of the CDR3 is 15 residues.

This clone was seen only once. This chain links TRBV6-5 with TRBJ2-2, with 7 bases that match TRBD1. The germline gives CDR1 MNHEY, CDR2 SVGAGI. The CDR3 has 15 residues. The V gene end was trimmed by 6 bases and the J gene end by 7 bases; junction bases not matched to a gene: 11. CDR3 in DNA: TGTGCCAGCAGCCCGGGACAGCATCGTCTCGGGGAGCTGTTTTTT. This translates into CASSPGQHRLGELFF.

This clone was picked up one time. The J gene is TRBJ2-2, the V gene TRBV5-1, with D tentatively TRBD2 (6 bases). There are 15 residues in the CDR3. The germline CDR1 and CDR2 sequences are SGHRS and YFSETQ. The V and J ends lost 4 bases and 4 bases respectively, with 14 bases between them. The CDR3 DNA follows: TGCGCCAGCAGCCAGGGACTCCGAGGCACCGGGGAGCTGTTTTTT. It yields the protein CASSQGLRGTGELFF.

The rearrangement links TRBV14 to TRBJ2-5, with a weak D call TRBD2 (6 bases). The V end was cut by 7 bases, the J end by 5 bases, with 17 bases between. Germline V gives CDR1 SGHDN, CDR2 FVKESK. The length of the CDR3 is 14 residues. The CDR3: CASKGLAKGETQYF. DNA for the CDR3: TGTGCCAGCAAGGGACTGGCCAAGGGGGAGACCCAGTACTTC.

The V call is TRBV10-3, the J call TRBJ2-4; 7 bases match TRBD1. In germline, CDR1 is ENHRY, CDR2 SYGVKD. The CDR3 runs to 14 residues. J lost 6 bases, V lost 6 bases, and 8 bases had no gene match. The CDR3 DNA is TGTGCCATCAGCCCAACAGGGGTGGGAAACATTCAGTACTTC. As protein: CAISPTGVGNIQYF.

V is TRBV6-5 and J is TRBJ2-1; a weak D match, TRBD1 (6 bases). The CDR3 runs to 16 residues. Trimming removed 2 bases at V and 2 bases at J, with 13 bases between. Germline V lookup: CDR1 MNHEY, CDR2 SVGAGI. In DNA form, the CDR3 reads TGTGCCAGCAGTTACCTTGGACAGAAAACCTACAATGAGCAGTTCTTC. Amino acid sequence: CASSYLGQKTYNEQFF.

This sequence joins TRBV19 and TRBJ2-1, with 8 bases lining up with TRBD2. The CDR3 has 15 residues. Germline V lookup: CDR1 LNHDA, CDR2 SQIVND (reference sequence). V dropped 3 bases and J dropped 5; count of bases not matched to a gene: 6. CDR3 region: CASSIEREWDNEQFF. The DNA of the CDR3 is TGTGCCAGTAGTATTGAGCGGGAGTGGGACAATGAGCAGTTCTTC.

The DNA of the CDR3 is TGTGCCAGCAGCTTAGGACAGGGAAGGGGCGAGCAGTACTTC. Translating it yields CASSLGQGRGEQYF. This sequence joins TRBV11-3 and TRBJ2-7, with 7 bases that match TRBD1. V was clipped by 1 base and J by 6 bases; unmatched bases: 6. Germline V gene data show CDR1 as SGHNT and CDR2 as YENEEA. This CDR3 is 14 amino acids long. Filled out from reference TRBV11-3 and TRBJ2-7, the complete variable domain reads EAGVVQSPRYKIIEKKQPVAFWCNPISGHNTLYWYLQNLGQGPELLIRYENEEAVDDSQLPKDRFSAERLKGVDSTLKIQPAELGDSAVYLCASSLGQGRGEQYFGPGTRLTVT.

The chain uses TRBV5-8 and TRBJ2-7; D gene uncertain. The V gene lost 0 bases and the J gene lost 1 base, with 8 bases spanning the gap. The CDR3 runs to 14 residues. CDR1 and CDR2 (germline): SGHTS, YDEGEE. The CDR3 DNA follows: TGTGCCAGCAGCTTGGAAAGACATTCCTACGAGCAGTACTTC. It translates to CASSLERHSYEQYF.

J is TRBJ2-2 and V is TRBV18; a possible D gene is TRBD1 (5 bases). CDR1 KGHSH and CDR2 LQKENI come from the germline V gene. This CDR3 is 14 amino acids long. Trimming took 6 bases from V and 1 from J, leaving 9 bases between them. CDR3 in DNA: TGTGCCAGCTCGGACAACAGGAACACCGGGGAGCTGTTTTTT. Residues: CASSDNRNTGELFF.

The genes are TRBV7-2 and TRBJ1-6; weak D call: TRBD1 (6 bases). Trimming took off 5 bases at V and 7 bases at J, with 15 bases between the two ends. The CDR3 length is 15 residues. CDR1 is SGHTA, CDR2 FQGNSA, per germline. The CDR3 DNA reads as TGTGCCAGCAGCCGCGAGTTAGGGGGAAATTCACCCCTCCACTTT. It translates to CASSRELGGNSPLHF.

The chain employs TRBV5-4 and TRBJ1-3; tentative D call: TRBD1 (5 bases). Trimming cost V 4 bases and J 1 base, with 12 bases left between them. Germline lookup yields CDR1 SGHNT and CDR2 YYREEE (reference sequence). The CDR3 sequence is 15 residues long. The chain's CDR3 is CASSNARASGNTIYF. The DNA of the CDR3 is TGTGCCAGCAGCAACGCCAGGGCTTCTGGAAACACCATATATTTT.

This chain connects TRBV6-5 to TRBJ2-3; D gene ambiguous. This CDR3 region has 14 residues. Germline CDR1 MNHEY, CDR2 SVGAGI. Trimming removed 2 bases from V and 1 base from J, with 7 bases in between. The CDR3: CASSYRRGTDTQYF. The DNA for the CDR3 is TGTGCCAGCAGTTACAGGAGAGGCACAGATACGCAGTATTTT.

This clone was recorded only once. The chain's CDR3 is CASSSTSGTYEQYF. In nucleotides, the CDR3 is TGTGCCAGCAGTTCAACTAGCGGAACCTACGAGCAGTACTTC. The V call is TRBV9, the J call TRBJ2-7; 8 bases align to TRBD2. The CDR3 contains 14 residues. Germline values: CDR1 SGDLS, CDR2 YYNGEE. J was trimmed by 2 bases and V by 5 bases; bases with no gene match: 6. The full variable domain, rest sourced from reference TRBV9 and TRBJ2-7, is DSGVTQTPKHLITATGQRVTLRCSPRSGDLSVYWYQQSLDQGLQFLIQYYNGEERAKGNILERFSAQQFPDLHSELNLSSLELGDSALYFCASSSTSGTYEQYFGPGTRLTVT.

This chain connects TRBV6-1 to TRBJ1-5; 8 bases match TRBD1. The germline V gene has CDR1 MNHNS and CDR2 SASEGT. After removal of 10 bases from V and 4 bases from J, the junction contained 3 bases not matched to a gene. This CDR3 spans 12 amino acids. CDR3: CATRQGNQPQHF. CDR3 DNA sequence: TGTGCCACTCGACAGGGGAATCAGCCCCAGCATTTT.

The chain employs TRBV19 and TRBJ2-6; 10 nucleotides align to TRBD2. This CDR3 comprises 17 residues. Germline loops: CDR1 LNHDA, CDR2 SQIVND (reference sequence). J gave up 0 bases and V 4 bases, and 3 bases lay outside the gene matches. The CDR3 region has the DNA TGTGCCAGTAGTAAGCGGGGGGGCATCTCTGGGGCCAACGTCCTGACTTTC. Its protein product is CASSKRGGISGANVLTF.

V gene TRBV30 combines with J gene TRBJ1-4; D is uncertain. The CDR3 is 12 residues long. The germline CDR1 and CDR2 sequences are GTSNPN and SVGIG (reference sequence). Trimming took off 7 bases at V and 8 bases at J, with 14 bases between the two ends. CDR3 loop: CAYTRVGEKLFF. The CDR3, as DNA: TGTGCCTACACGAGGGTTGGGGAAAAACTGTTTTTT.